The T cell receptor beta chain described here comes from a study of T-cell memory formation after mild COVID-19. Germline-derived CDR1 and CDR2 are KGHSY and FQNENV. The CDR3 extends over 14 amino acids. Trimming took 0 bases from V and 4 from J, leaving 9 bases between them. This clonotype was counted only a few times. TCRdb ran MiXCR on the 5' RACE reads and lists one entry per CDR3 protein. The profile covers a few hundred thousand distinct CDR3 sequences, with 20% to 25% appearing a single time and under 25% taken by the ten largest. The source of this sequence is a man aged 18 to 30 who had mild COVID-19 (a few samples of this study predate the infection). Cell type and time point are not known. The material sequenced was PBMCs or a T cell subset sorted from them (not recorded which). V usage is TRBV16 and J usage is TRBJ2-5; D remains ambiguous. The CDR3 loop reads CASSQSLGGETQYF. The CDR3 coding sequence is TGTGCCAGCAGCCAATCCTTGGGCGGAGAGACCCAGTACTTC.